The 5 T cell receptor beta chains below all came from one sample that was sequenced in a study of shared clonotypes between healthy human individuals. The table came from immunoSEQ multiplex PCR; TCRdb's copy has only in-frame clones and leaves some out. The table shows hundreds of thousands of clones, with around three quarters occurring only once. Material: PBMCs. These receptors originate from a middle-aged woman in good health. Some clones in this sample may be carry-over from other donors' samples.

This clone was detected once. The chain combines TRBV9 with TRBJ2-2, with 10 bases matching TRBD1. CDR1 is SGDLS and CDR2 is YYNGEE in the germline V gene. Unmatched junction bases numbered 5, after V lost 5 bases and J lost 7 bases. The CDR3 loop spans 14 amino acids. The chain's CDR3 is CASRGTGANGELFF. CDR3 nucleotides: TGTGCCAGCAGGGGGACAGGGGCAAACGGGGAGCTGTTTTTT.

This chain connects TRBV5-1 to TRBJ2-2; TRBD1 matches at 7 bases. Germline lookup yields CDR1 SGHRS and CDR2 YFSETQ. CDR3 length: 15 residues. The trim removed 3 bases at V and 4 bases at J, leaving 6 bases unmatched. CDR3 in DNA: TGCGCCAGCAGCTACGGTCAGGGGGTCACCGGGGAGCTGTTTTTT. This translates into CASSYGQGVTGELFF.

This clone was found many times. The chain is built from TRBV10-3 and TRBJ2-7, with no clear D. Trimming removed 4 bases from V and 3 bases from J, with 10 bases in between. The CDR3 runs 13 residues. From germline, CDR1 is ENHRY and CDR2 SYGVKD. CDR3 DNA sequence: TGTGCCATCAGTGGGACGCCTGGCTACGAGCAGTACTTC. Translation gives CAISGTPGYEQYF.

The genes are TRBV21-1 and TRBJ1-4; no DNA check was done on the table's D call, TRBD1. TRBV21-1 is noted as a pseudogene. CDR3 length: 18 amino acids. CDR3 sequence reads: CASSKAPQQGRTNEKLFF. The CDR3 DNA reads as TGTGCCAGCAGCAAAGCACCTCAACAGGGGAGAACTAATGAAAAACTGTTTTTT.

This clone was counted at least ten times. Different DNA sequences within this sample yield the same CDR3. The chain couples TRBV28 to TRBJ2-3; D unresolved. CDR3 size: 13 residues. V was pared by 6 bases and J by 3 bases, with 10 bases between. Germline V gives CDR1 MDHEN, CDR2 SYDVKM. The DNA of the CDR3 is TGTGCCAGCAGCAGTCCCGGGACAGATACGCAGTATTTT. This translates into CASSSPGTDTQYF.